This T cell receptor beta chain appears in the sequencing data of a study of blood T cell repertoires in COVID-19. Study information: Samples representing acute and convalescent COVID-19 were sourced from the United States, Italy and Spain.

The germline V gene has CDR1 SGHNT and CDR2 YYREEE (reference sequence). This CDR3 comprises 17 residues. Trimming took 4 bases from V and 4 from J; bases not matched to a gene: 9. Clones were read by immunoSEQ multiplex PCR, and TCRdb kept only the in-frame ones, dropping some. The table lists about 37,000 clones, 75% to 85% of them singletons. The chain carries TRBV5-4 and TRBJ2-1; the match to TRBD2 covers 12 bases. Sequencing used peripheral blood. This receptor was obtained from an older woman with acute or convalescent COVID-19. CDR3 region: CASSPNLLAGGYNEQFF. The CDR3, as DNA: TGTGCCAGCAGCCCTAATCTACTAGCGGGGGGATACAATGAGCAGTTCTTC.